These T cell receptor beta chains were read from a single sample in a study of glioma-infiltrating T cells. One entry per CDR3 protein, called by TCRdb with MiXCR from the multiplex PCR reads. The sample has more than 350,000 distinct CDR3 sequences, about two fifths seen once. Material for sequencing was glioma tissue, nonneoplastic brain tissue, or PBMCs (not recorded which). All receptors come from a human donor with low-grade glioma or glioblastoma, undergoing nonglioma brain surgery, or in good health (not recorded which). Each CDR3 is given with its conserved first and last residue. Each record gives: J gene, clone size, D gene, V gene, CDR3 DNA, CDR3 protein. The D gene is left open where the match is weak. Size is omitted from some rows. Given values are once, few, many or a class for expanded clones.

TRBJ2-7	NA	NA	TRBV20-1	TGCAGTGCTAGATCCTCGAAGGGACGCAGGGCCTACGAGCAGTACTTC	CSARSSKGRRAYEQYF
TRBJ2-5	few	NA	TRBV4-3	TGCGCCAGCAGCCAAGATCGACATGGGAGAGAGACCCAGTACTTC	CASSQDRHGRETQYF
TRBJ2-3	NA	TRBD2	TRBV7-9	TGTGCCAGCAGCTTAGCAGGGACTAGCGGGAGGACAGATACGCAGTATTTT	CASSLAGTSGRTDTQYF
TRBJ1-1	NA	NA	TRBV6-2/TRBV6-3	TGTGCCAGCAGTCCCTCAGTTGAAGCTTTCTTT	CASSPSVEAFF
TRBJ2-7	NA	NA	TRBV27	TGTGCCAGCAGCGCAGGGGCATCCTACGAGCAGTACTTC	CASSAGASYEQYF
TRBJ1-1	NA	NA	TRBV5-6	TGTGCCAGCAGCTTACAAGGACGGGAAGCTTTCTTT	CASSLQGREAFF
TRBJ2-7	few	NA	TRBV6-1	TGTGCCAGCAGACCGACGGGCTGGGAGGCGGAGCAGTACTTC	CASRPTGWEAEQYF
TRBJ1-2	many	NA	TRBV4-3	TGCGCCAGCAGCCCTCTGGGGGTTAACTATGGCTACACCTTC	CASSPLGVNYGYTF
TRBJ1-5	NA	NA	TRBV27	TGTGCCAGCAGCCGGGGCAGAGATCAGCCCCAGCATTTT	CASSRGRDQPQHF
TRBJ2-7	NA	NA	TRBV6-6	TGTGCCAGCAGTTACTCCCGGGACGAGCAGTACTTC	CASSYSRDEQYF
TRBJ1-5	few	NA	TRBV2	TGTGCCTGTGGGAATTATAGCAATCAGCCCCAGCATTTT	CACGNYSNQPQHF
TRBJ2-3	many	TRBD1	TRBV6-2/TRBV6-3	TGTGCCAGCAGTTACCAGGACAGGGGGCTGTATTTT	CASSYQDRGLYF
TRBJ1-3	few	TRBD1	TRBV2	TGTGCCAGCAGGCCGGACAGGGCTGGAAACACCATATATTTT	CASRPDRAGNTIYF
TRBJ1-3	many	TRBD1	TRBV20-1	TGCAGTGCTGCCGGGACAGACTTCGGAGTCACCATATATTTT	CSAAGTDFGVTIYF
TRBJ2-7	NA	TRBD2	TRBV6-2/TRBV6-3	TGTGCCAGCAGTTACTTGACGACTAGCGGCGCCTACGAGCAGTACTTC	CASSYLTTSGAYEQYF
TRBJ2-1	many	TRBD2	TRBV20-1	TGCAGTGCTAGAGAGGGACTAGCAAGGAATGAGCAGTTCTTC	CSAREGLARNEQFF
TRBJ1-1	many	NA	TRBV5-1	TGCGCCAGCGGGGAGGGTCCGAACACTGAAGCTTTCTTT	CASGEGPNTEAFF
TRBJ2-1	NA	NA	TRBV24-1	TGTGCCACCAGTGATTGGACAGAGTTCTCCTACAATGAGCAGTTCTTC	CATSDWTEFSYNEQFF
TRBJ2-5	few	NA	TRBV2	TGTGCCAGTTACGAGCCTGGGACCGGGGAACAAGAGACCCAGTACTTC	CASYEPGTGEQETQYF
TRBJ1-6	NA	NA	TRBV6-1	TGTGCCAGCAGTCCGGGGAATTCACCCCTCCACTTT	CASSPGNSPLHF
TRBJ2-7	NA	NA	TRBV18	TGTGCCAGCTCACTCGCCGGGGTAGCGGACCCCTACGAGCAGTACTTC	CASSLAGVADPYEQYF
TRBJ1-2	many	TRBD1	TRBV6-1	TGTGCCAGCAGTTCCGGACAGGGCTATGGCTACACCTTC	CASSSGQGYGYTF
TRBJ1-1	many	TRBD1	TRBV20-1	TGCAGTGCCAGAAGGACAGGACGGAACACTGAAGCTTTCTTT	CSARRTGRNTEAFF
TRBJ1-4	NA	TRBD1	TRBV29-1	TGCAGCGTCTCCACCGGGACAGTCGATGAAAAACTGTTTTTT	CSVSTGTVDEKLFF
TRBJ2-7	NA	NA	TRBV10-2	TGCGCCAGCAGTATCTCTCCCTACGAGCAGTACTTC	CASSISPYEQYF
TRBJ2-1	once	TRBD2	TRBV19	TGTGCCAGTAGTACCGTTGGACTAGCGGGATCCCAAACCTACAATGAGCAGTTCTTC	CASSTVGLAGSQTYNEQFF
TRBJ1-2	NA	NA	TRBV7-2	TGTGCCAGCAGCTTGGGGGCAGGGGCGAACTATGGCTACACCTTC	CASSLGAGANYGYTF
TRBJ1-1	NA	NA	TRBV10-3	TGTGCCACGAAAGGGCAGGAGAACACTGAAGCTTTCTTT	CATKGQENTEAFF
TRBJ1-2	once	NA	TRBV4-1	TGCGCCAGCAGCCAAGTGGGAAGTACCTTTGGAGGCTACACCTTC	CASSQVGSTFGGYTF
TRBJ2-1	many	TRBD2	TRBV27	TGTGCCAGCAGTTACTCCTCAGCGGGGTACAATGAGCAGTTCTTC	CASSYSSAGYNEQFF
TRBJ2-1	few	NA	TRBV20-1	TGCAGTGCCCGAACTACAGAGGTCTATGAGCAGTTCTTC	CSARTTEVYEQFF
TRBJ2-1	NA	NA	TRBV20-1	TGCAGTGCTAGAGATCCCCCCGGGGGTTCCCTGCGGGTCCCCTACAATGAGCAGTTCTTC	CSARDPPGGSLRVPYNEQFF
TRBJ2-7	NA	NA	TRBV20-1	TGCAGTGCTAGCACCCGAAGGGAGGACGAGCAGTACTTC	CSASTRREDEQYF
TRBJ2-5	NA	TRBD1	TRBV27	TGTGCCAGCAGTTGGGGACAGGGGGCGAAGACCCAGTACTTC	CASSWGQGAKTQYF
TRBJ1-1	NA	NA	TRBV24-1	TGTGCCATACACCGTCCGGGAATGAACACTGAAGCTTTCTTT	CAIHRPGMNTEAFF
TRBJ2-7	few	NA	TRBV5-1	TGCGCCAGCAGCTCCCCGACCGATGGGGCCTACGAGCAGTACTTC	CASSSPTDGAYEQYF
TRBJ2-3	NA	NA	TRBV29-1	TGCAGCGTTGCCCCCGGTTGGGCCGCTAGCACAGATACGCAGTATTTT	CSVAPGWAASTDTQYF
TRBJ2-1	NA	NA	TRBV4-1	TGCGCCAGCCAACAGACTGATACCTACAATGAGCAGTTCTTC	CASQQTDTYNEQFF
TRBJ2-1	NA	NA	TRBV7-8	TGTGCCAGCAGCTCCCCCGTGCTGGCAGGCTCCTACAATGAGCAGTTCTTC	CASSSPVLAGSYNEQFF
TRBJ2-7	many	TRBD2	TRBV20-1	TGCAGTGCTAGTGAGGGACTAGCGGCAACCTACGAGCAGTACTTC	CSASEGLAATYEQYF
TRBJ2-7	NA	NA	TRBV24-1	TGTTCCACCAGTGATTTCGTGGGGCAGGAGCAGTACTTC	CSTSDFVGQEQYF
TRBJ1-2	few	TRBD1	TRBV14	TGTGCCAGCAGCCAGGGCAGGGGGGCTAACTATGGCTACACCTTC	CASSQGRGANYGYTF
TRBJ2-1	NA	NA	TRBV27	TGTGCCAGCAGTTCAAGGCCCCGGCTAGCGACCGACCAGTTCTTC	CASSSRPRLATDQFF
TRBJ1-5	few	TRBD1	TRBV19	TGTGCCAGTATAATGACAGGGAGCGGGCATCAGCCCCAGCATTTT	CASIMTGSGHQPQHF
TRBJ2-7	many	NA	TRBV6-2/TRBV6-3	TGTGCCAGCAGGAGGCTACAGGGATACTACGAGCAGTACTTC	CASRRLQGYYEQYF
TRBJ2-7	few	NA	TRBV6-2/TRBV6-3	TGTGCCAGCAGTAGGCCAGGGGATTCCTACGGGCAGTACTTC	CASSRPGDSYGQYF
TRBJ2-5	NA	TRBD2	TRBV19	TGTGCCAGTAGTAGGGAGGCTAGCGGTTACAATGAGCAGTACTTC	CASSREASGYNEQYF